A single sample is the source of the 31 T cell receptor beta chains below, sequenced in a study of shared clonotypes between healthy human individuals. Positive CCR7 selection of CD45RO-negative cells yielded the naive CD8 cells, and terminally differentiated effector memory CD45RA+ cells were excluded. Method: immunoSEQ multiplex PCR; TCRdb's copy keeps in-frame clones and lacks some. This repertoire shows roughly 2,000,000 clones, approximately 94% found once; its top ten account for roughly 1.2%. Sequencing was carried out using naive CD8+ T cells sorted from blood. The receptors shown here come from a young man in good health.

This clone occurred once. This chain links TRBV10-3 with TRBJ1-1, with 7 bases matching TRBD1. The CDR3 runs to 13 residues. Germline V CDR1 and CDR2: ENHRY, SYGVKD. Losses at the gene ends were 7 bases for V and 1 base for J; bases not matched to a gene: 3. DNA for the CDR3: TGTGCCATCAACGGACAGGCGAACACTGAAGCTTTCTTT. It yields the protein CAINGQANTEAFF.

This clone is a singleton in its sample. The chain couples TRBV7-9 to TRBJ2-7; no clear D gene. Trimming took off 8 bases at V and 2 bases at J, with 19 bases between the two ends. Germline CDR1 is SEHNR and CDR2 is FQNEAQ (reference sequence). The CDR3 runs 15 residues. CDR3 sequence reads: CASLDTTASPYEQYF. CDR3 bases: TGTGCCAGCCTAGACACGACGGCGTCTCCCTACGAGCAGTACTTC. The complete variable domain, with remaining parts taken from reference TRBV7-9 and TRBJ2-7, reads DTGVSQNPRHKITKRGQNVTFRCDPISEHNRLYWYRQTLGQGPEFLTYFQNEAQLEKSRLLSDRFSAERPKGSFSTLEIQRTEQGDSAMYLCASLDTTASPYEQYFGPGTRLTVT.

This rearrangement joins TRBV13 to TRBJ1-1; 8 nucleotides match TRBD1. The CDR3 covers 14 residues. CDR1 is PRHDT, CDR2 FYEKMQ, per germline (reference sequence). Unmatched junction bases numbered 7, after V lost 4 bases and J lost 6 bases. The CDR3 DNA sequence: TGTGCCAGCAGCTCCGGACAGGGACTTTCTGAAGCTTTCTTT. As protein: CASSSGQGLSEAFF.

This clone came up once. V is TRBV6-6 and J is TRBJ2-3, with 8 bases that match TRBD1. After removal of 6 bases from V and 2 bases from J, the junction contained 7 bases not matched to a gene. The CDR3 runs 15 residues. Germline V gives CDR1 MNHNY, CDR2 SVGAGI (reference sequence). In nucleotides, the CDR3 is TGTGCCAGCAGGCGACAGGGGACTCACACAGATACGCAGTATTTT. Amino acid sequence: CASRRQGTHTDTQYF.

This clone was found once. V gene TRBV7-9 combines with J gene TRBJ2-1, with D hard to call. V lost 4 bases to trimming and J lost 2 bases, with 21 bases between them. Germline V gene sequence: CDR1 SEHNR, CDR2 FQNEAQ (reference sequence). This CDR3 is built from 18 residues. CDR3 DNA: TGTGCCAGCAGCTCGACAAACCCGGGTCCCGAGGCCTACAATGAGCAGTTCTTC. Protein sequence: CASSSTNPGPEAYNEQFF.

The chain employs TRBV11-2 and TRBJ1-1, with TRBD1 as a possible D gene (6 bases). V was trimmed by 4 bases and J by 3 bases, leaving 12 bases between them. Germline V gives CDR1 SGHAT, CDR2 FQNNGV. This CDR3 is built from 14 residues. CDR3 DNA sequence: TGTGCCAGCAGCTCACAGGGAGTCGACACTGAAGCTTTCTTT. Its translation is CASSSQGVDTEAFF.

The CDR3, as DNA: TGTGCCAGCAGCTTAGCTAGCGGGGGCTCCTACAATGAGCAGTTCTTC. Translated, it gives CASSLASGGSYNEQFF. The V gene is TRBV11-2, the J gene TRBJ2-1, with TRBD2 identical over 10 bases. There are 16 residues in the CDR3. The J segment lost 0 bases and the V segment lost 1 base, leaving 0 bases of the junction unmatched. Germline V gives CDR1 SGHAT, CDR2 FQNNGV.

This chain uses TRBV7-8 with TRBJ2-5; D ambiguous. The CDR3 has 15 residues. CDR1 is SGHVS and CDR2 is FQNEAQ in the germline V gene. V shed 1 base and J shed 1 base, with 10 bases lying between them. CDR3 protein: CASSLVTGLQETQYF. The CDR3 bases are TGTGCCAGCAGCTTAGTGACGGGCCTCCAAGAGACCCAGTACTTC. Looking up the rest from reference TRBV7-8 and TRBJ2-5 gives the full variable domain: GAGVSQSPRYKVAKRGQDVALRCDPISGHVSLFWYQQALGQGPEFLTYFQNEAQLDKSGLPSDRFFAERPEGSVSTLKIQRTQQEDSAVYLCASSLVTGLQETQYFGPGTRLLVL.

The J gene is TRBJ2-2, the V gene TRBV5-6, with 7 positions matching TRBD2. There are 13 residues in the CDR3. CDR1 and CDR2 (germline): SGHDT, YYEEEE. Trimming took 6 bases from V and 5 from J; bases not matched to a gene: 4. In DNA, the CDR3 is TGTGCCAGCAAATGGGGAGGGACCGGGGAGCTGTTTTTT. It encodes CASKWGGTGELFF.

This chain uses TRBV9 with TRBJ2-7; TRBD1 is a possible D gene (6 bases). V lost 3 bases and J 3 bases, leaving 10 bases between the germline ends. The CDR3 runs 13 residues. Germline lookup yields CDR1 SGDLS and CDR2 YYNGEE. The DNA of the CDR3 is TGTGCCAGCAGCGCGACGACAGGCTACGAGCAGTACTTC. Its translation: CASSATTGYEQYF.

The chain recombines TRBV7-8 with TRBJ2-1; the D gene is possibly TRBD2 (5 bases). The CDR3 is made up of 16 amino acids. Germline assignment: CDR1 SGHVS and CDR2 FQNEAQ. V lost 0 bases, J lost 5 bases, and 14 bases lay in between. CDR3 DNA: TGTGCCAGCAGCTTAGCCGCCGAGGGATTGAACAATGAGCAGTTCTTC. Translation gives CASSLAAEGLNNEQFF.

The V call is TRBV29-1, the J call TRBJ1-1; D gene unclear. Germline CDR1 reads SQVTM; CDR2 reads ANQGSEA. Trimming left V 2 bases short and J 2 bases short, with 6 bases between. The CDR3 totals 12 residues. CDR3 residues: CSVELGNTEAFF. CDR3 in DNA: TGCAGCGTTGAACTCGGTAACACTGAAGCTTTCTTT.

About this clone: The sample contains more than one DNA sequence encoding this CDR3. CDR3 region: CASSVAGSYNEQFF. CDR3 nucleotide sequence: TGTGCCAGCAGCGTAGCGGGTTCCTACAATGAGCAGTTCTTC. The chain is built from TRBV9 and TRBJ2-1; no definite D call. The CDR3 totals 14 residues. Germline CDR1 and CDR2: SGDLS and YYNGEE. The germline V and J ends were trimmed by 0 bases and 1 base, with 5 bases remaining between them.

This clone is a singleton in its sample. The J gene is TRBJ1-6, the V gene TRBV11-2; 9 nucleotides agree with TRBD1. V lost 8 bases, J lost 4 bases, and 6 bases stayed unmatched. Germline loops: CDR1 SGHAT, CDR2 FQNNGV. There are 15 residues in the CDR3. As DNA, the CDR3 is TGTGCCAGCCGAGGACAGGGGCAGTATAATTCACCCCTCCACTTT. Its translation is CASRGQGQYNSPLHF.

V usage is TRBV4-1 and J usage is TRBJ2-5, with D perhaps given as TRBD1 or TRBD2 (5 bases each). CDR1 and CDR2 from the germline V gene are MGHRA and YSYEKL. The V end was cut by 4 bases, the J end by 5 bases, with 8 bases between. This CDR3 has 12 residues. The CDR3 bases are TGCGCCAGCAGCCTTGAGGGGGAGACCCAGTACTTC. It yields the protein CASSLEGETQYF.

The genes are TRBV9 and TRBJ2-3; 7 bases map to TRBD2. The junction had 7 bases not matched to a gene; V was cut back by 0 bases and J by 3 bases. The CDR3 runs to 16 residues. Germline V CDR1 and CDR2: SGDLS, YYNGEE. DNA for the CDR3: TGTGCCAGCAGCGTAGCACGGCTAGCGGCTACAGATACGCAGTATTTT. Protein product: CASSVARLAATDTQYF.

A single count supports this clone. The chain uses TRBV21-1 and TRBJ2-7; TRBD2 is taken as the D call from the table, unchecked against the DNA. TRBV21-1 has pseudogene status. CDR3 length: 16 amino acids. CDR3: CASNVSGTSGRYEQYF. CDR3 sequence (DNA): TGTGCCAGCAACGTCAGCGGGACTAGCGGACGCTACGAGCAGTACTTC.

This clone was seen a single time. The J gene is TRBJ1-2, the V gene TRBV7-8; TRBD1 agrees at 11 bases. Losses at the gene ends were 4 bases for V and 7 bases for J; bases not matched to a gene: 5. Germline V gives CDR1 SGHVS, CDR2 FQNEAQ. This CDR3 spans 14 amino acids. The DNA of the CDR3 is TGTGCCAGCAGCTCGGACAGGGGGCTTGGTGGCTACACCTTC. As protein: CASSSDRGLGGYTF. The complete variable domain, with remaining parts taken from reference TRBV7-8 and TRBJ1-2, reads GAGVSQSPRYKVAKRGQDVALRCDPISGHVSLFWYQQALGQGPEFLTYFQNEAQLDKSGLPSDRFFAERPEGSVSTLKIQRTQQEDSAVYLCASSSDRGLGGYTFGSGTRLTVV.

The chain carries TRBV5-1 and TRBJ2-7; D unclear. The V end was cut by 2 bases, the J end by 0 bases, with 6 bases between. Germline lookup yields CDR1 SGHRS and CDR2 YFSETQ. The CDR3 has 13 amino acids. CDR3 in DNA: TGCGCCAGCAGCTTCTACGGCTCCTACGAGCAGTACTTC. Translation: CASSFYGSYEQYF.

This chain links TRBV6-5 with TRBJ2-3; 9 nucleotides line up with TRBD2. Trimming took 4 bases from V and 2 from J; bases not matched to a gene: 4. Germline V CDR1 and CDR2: MNHEY, SVGAGI. The CDR3 spans 15 residues. CDR3 DNA: TGTGCCAGCAGTTCAATAGCGGGAGCCACAGATACGCAGTATTTT. It specifies CASSSIAGATDTQYF.

This chain connects TRBV9 to TRBJ1-1; maybe TRBD1 (5 bases). The germline gives CDR1 SGDLS, CDR2 YYNGEE. The CDR3 spans 16 residues. With 0 bases removed from V and 2 bases from J, the gap between germline ends came to 14 bases. CDR3 DNA sequence: TGTGCCAGCAGCGTAGAGCCACCAGGGCGCAACACTGAAGCTTTCTTT. Protein sequence: CASSVEPPGRNTEAFF.

V gene TRBV7-9 combines with J gene TRBJ2-1; 14 bases are shared with TRBD2. Germline lookup yields CDR1 SEHNR and CDR2 FQNEAQ (reference sequence). V was pared by 4 bases and J by 6 bases, with 2 bases of the junction left unmatched. The CDR3 is made up of 15 amino acids. CDR3 in amino acids: CASSSGLAGGNEQFF. CDR3 DNA sequence: TGTGCCAGCAGCTCCGGACTAGCGGGGGGCAATGAGCAGTTCTTC.

The chain is built from TRBV10-3 and TRBJ2-7; tentatively, D is TRBD2 (6 bases). The CDR3 is made up of 14 amino acids. The germline V gene has CDR1 ENHRY and CDR2 SYGVKD. Trimming removed 4 bases at V and 4 bases at J, with 14 bases between. DNA for the CDR3: TGTGCCATCAGTGGGGACTTCAATGGGTACGAGCAGTACTTC. This sequence encodes CAISGDFNGYEQYF.

V and J are TRBV27 and TRBJ2-7; D gene ambiguous. Germline V gives CDR1 MNHEY, CDR2 SMNVEV (reference sequence). This CDR3 region has 14 residues. The ends were cut back, 5 bases at V and 2 bases at J, with 13 bases in the middle. The CDR3 is CASSPYGPAYEQYF. The CDR3 DNA sequence: TGTGCCAGCAGTCCATACGGACCGGCCTACGAGCAGTACTTC.

The gene calls are TRBV4-1 and TRBJ2-2; 10 nucleotides match TRBD1. V lost 4 bases to trimming and J lost 3 bases; unmatched junction nucleotides: 5. The CDR3 loop spans 16 amino acids. Germline loops: CDR1 MGHRA, CDR2 YSYEKL. In DNA, the CDR3 is TGCGCCAGCAGCCGAGGACAGGGGGAGTACACCGGGGAGCTGTTTTTT. As protein: CASSRGQGEYTGELFF.

This chain joins TRBV7-9 and TRBJ1-2, with D unresolved. Germline assignment: CDR1 SEHNR and CDR2 FQNEAQ (reference sequence). This CDR3 spans 13 amino acids. V lost 1 base, J lost 6 bases, and 9 bases lay in between. The CDR3, as DNA: TGTGCCAGCAGCTTAGAGGTTGGAGATGGCTACACCTTC. As protein: CASSLEVGDGYTF.

The chain combines TRBV4-3 with TRBJ2-3; the D is unclear. The germline V gene has CDR1 LGHNA and CDR2 YSLEER. The V and J ends lost 1 base and 6 bases respectively, with 17 bases between them. The CDR3 totals 16 residues. The CDR3 region has the DNA TGCGCCAGCAGCCAAGCGATTTACCCGAACCCTGATACGCAGTATTTT. As protein: CASSQAIYPNPDTQYF.

This chain connects TRBV27 to TRBJ2-1; 7 nucleotides match TRBD2. V was clipped by 8 bases and J by 5 bases; unmatched bases: 3. There are 12 residues in the CDR3. Germline CDR1 MNHEY, CDR2 SMNVEV (reference sequence). CDR3 amino acids: CASGGVDNEQFF. The CDR3 bases are TGTGCCAGCGGGGGGGTTGACAATGAGCAGTTCTTC.

The chain joins TRBV18 to TRBJ2-1; 10 bases agree with TRBD2. CDR3 size: 15 residues. The V and J ends lost 6 bases and 6 bases, in that order; junction bases with no gene match: 8. In germline, CDR1 is KGHSH, CDR2 LQKENI. CDR3 protein: CASSAPSGSPNEQFF. The CDR3 DNA reads TGTGCCAGCTCGGCTCCTAGCGGGAGCCCCAATGAGCAGTTCTTC.

The J gene is TRBJ1-1, the V gene TRBV11-2, with D unresolved. Germline CDR1 reads SGHAT; CDR2 reads FQNNGV. Trimming took 5 bases from V and 8 from J, leaving 12 bases between them. The CDR3 extends over 12 amino acids. The CDR3 loop is CASSVRPGEAFF. CDR3 nucleotides: TGTGCCAGCAGCGTCCGTCCGGGAGAAGCTTTCTTT.

The chain has TRBV7-6 and TRBJ1-2; 7 bases match TRBD1. Germline assignment: CDR1 SGHVS and CDR2 FNYEAQ. This CDR3 spans 14 amino acids. Germline trimming cut 5 bases from V and 2 bases from J; bases unmatched to any gene: 5. The CDR3 DNA reads as TGTGCCAGCAGCCCCGAGGGACAGAACTATGGCTACACCTTC. Translated, it gives CASSPEGQNYGYTF.